The entry below gives a single T cell receptor (beta chain) sequence along with its context. This specimen belongs to a study of blood T cells in healthy people across ages. Germline CDR1 and CDR2: SGDLS and YYNGEE. With 0 bases clipped from V and 6 bases from J, the junction kept 9 bases outside the gene matches. This CDR3 is 16 amino acids long. Combining a sample-barcoded 5' primer with a J-beta primer mix, a second PCR ran for roughly 7 to 12 cycles. TCRdb independently ran MiXCR on the 5' RACE reads; one entry per CDR3 protein. Of about 1,000,000 distinct CDR3 sequences listed, more than 35% are singletons.

The clonotype originates from a woman aged 55-75 years in good health. Sequenced input: blood. The chain has TRBV9 and TRBJ2-1, with TRBD2 matching 7 bases. The DNA for the CDR3 is TGTGCCAGCAGCGTAGGGGGAGGGCGAACATTCAATGAGCAGTTCTTC. Its translation is CASSVGGGRTFNEQFF.